The clone carrying this T cell receptor beta chain occurred a few times. The antigen is unknown. A TCRbeta library incorporating unique molecular identifiers was prepared. MiXCR, applied by TCRdb to the PCR reads, yields one record per CDR3 protein. The repertoire includes approximately 300,000 distinct CDR3 sequences, around 7.3% of them detected once, and approximately 9.6% sits in the top ten. The sample belongs to a study of T-cell reconstitution after alpha-beta-depleted transplantation in children. Findings and caveats of the study: The study reportedly traced alpha-beta T cells about two months after transplant to several hundred expanded graft clones. Newly produced T cells mostly accounted for T-cell counts and diversity one year post-transplant.

This CDR3 contains 14 residues. Germline V lookup: CDR1 SGHDT, CDR2 YYEEEE. Trimming at V came to 3 bases and at J to 5 bases, leaving 5 bases not matched to a gene. Sequences were derived from peripheral blood, sampled 360 days after TCRalphabeta/CD19-depleted stem cell transplant. The source of this sequence is a female patient aged 2-15 years who had a stem cell transplant for Fanconi anemia, so the T cells may come from the graft donor. The chain is built from TRBV5-6 and TRBJ1-5; 7 bases match TRBD1. The CDR3 region is CASSSDRYDQPQHF. CDR3 nucleotides: TGTGCCAGCAGCTCGGACAGGTATGATCAGCCCCAGCATTTT.